This entry lists 31 T cell receptor beta chains sequenced from one sample in a study of T cell responses to AZD1222 COVID-19 vaccine. Data came from immunoSEQ multiplex PCR; TCRdb stores just in-frame clones and leaves some out. The table shows 100,000 to 130,000 clones, with approximately 90% occurring only once. The source was peripheral blood, collected on day 0 of MenACWY control vaccination. The receptors were gathered from an adult in good health.

The chain employs TRBV7-2 and TRBJ1-1, with D perhaps TRBD1 (5 bases). Per germline, CDR1 SGHTA and CDR2 FQGNSA. V was trimmed by 5 bases and J by 5 bases, leaving 18 bases between them. CDR3 length: 15 residues. The DNA for the CDR3 is TGTGCCAGCAGCCGGGGGAACCTCGCTCAAACTGAAGCTTTCTTT. Its protein is CASSRGNLAQTEAFF.

The table lists this clone with many counts. The chain uses TRBV19 and TRBJ1-5; D unresolved. Germline V gene data show CDR1 as LNHDA and CDR2 as SQIVND (reference sequence). Deletions cut 3 bases from V and 4 bases from J, with 13 bases between. The CDR3 consists of 15 residues. The CDR3 DNA reads as TGTGCCAGTAGTATTTCTTCTGCCCCGAATCAGCCCCAGCATTTT. Its translation: CASSISSAPNQPQHF.

The chain uses TRBV28 and TRBJ2-3, with 8 positions matching TRBD2. Germline CDR1 is MDHEN and CDR2 is SYDVKM. The junction had 7 bases not matched to a gene; V was cut back by 5 bases and J by 6 bases. The CDR3 sequence is 14 residues long. CDR3 loop: CASSPGLASDTQYF. In nucleotides, the CDR3 is TGTGCCAGCAGTCCCGGACTAGCCAGCGATACGCAGTATTTT.

This sequence joins TRBV15 and TRBJ1-1, with 7 bases lining up with TRBD1. Germline trimming cut 0 bases from V and 6 bases from J; bases unmatched to any gene: 4. Germline loops: CDR1 LNHNV, CDR2 YYDKDF (reference sequence). This CDR3 is built from 14 residues. The CDR3 coding sequence is TGTGCCACCAGCAGAGAAAACAGGGGCTCTGAAGCTTTCTTT. Translated: CATSRENRGSEAFF.

Only one count was recorded for this clone. The chain has TRBV6-1 and TRBJ1-1; D is ambiguous. Trimming removed 2 bases from V and 3 bases from J, with 10 bases in between. Per germline, CDR1 MNHNS and CDR2 SASEGT. This CDR3 spans 14 amino acids. CDR3 DNA: TGTGCCAGCAGTGAAAGAGGTAGGGACACTGAAGCTTTCTTT. It codes for CASSERGRDTEAFF.

V gene TRBV7-2 combines with J gene TRBJ2-1; 10 nucleotides align to TRBD2. Germline V gene sequence: CDR1 SGHTA, CDR2 FQGNSA. The CDR3 covers 15 residues. After removal of 5 bases from V and 3 bases from J, the junction contained 4 bases not matched to a gene. The CDR3 spells CASSATSGDYNEQFF. DNA of the CDR3: TGTGCCAGCAGCGCAACTAGCGGGGACTACAATGAGCAGTTCTTC.

V and J are TRBV5-1 and TRBJ2-7, with D maybe TRBD1 (6 bases). The length of the CDR3 is 15 residues. V lost 0 bases to trimming and J lost 3 bases, with 13 bases between them. CDR1 and CDR2 (germline): SGHRS, YFSETQ. CDR3 nucleotides: TGCGCCAGCAGCTTGGGGACAGTGCCCATCTACGAGCAGTACTTC. As protein: CASSLGTVPIYEQYF.

The chain employs TRBV19 and TRBJ1-2; no clear D. CDR3 size: 13 residues. The germline V gene encodes CDR1 LNHDA and CDR2 SQIVND (reference sequence). V was clipped by 8 bases and J by 4 bases, with 14 bases between them. For the CDR3, the DNA is TGTGCCAGTCTTCGGGGTCCCTCCTATGGCTACACCTTC. Its protein is CASLRGPSYGYTF.

The chain carries TRBV27 and TRBJ2-5, with 13 bases fitting TRBD2. This CDR3 is 15 amino acids long. The germline V gene has CDR1 MNHEY and CDR2 SMNVEV (reference sequence). J lost 4 bases, V lost 5 bases, and 4 bases had no gene match. For the CDR3, the DNA is TGTGCCAGCAGTCCCTGGACTAGCGGGAGAGAGACCCAGTACTTC. Its protein is CASSPWTSGRETQYF.

The V gene is TRBV12-3 or TRBV12-4, the J gene TRBJ1-2; D is unresolved. The CDR3 is 12 residues long. The germline V and J ends were trimmed by 6 bases and 4 bases, with 9 bases remaining between them. The CDR3 DNA reads TGTGCCAGCAGACCCCAAGTCTATGGCTACACCTTC. It codes for CASRPQVYGYTF.

This rearrangement joins TRBV7-2 to TRBJ1-6; D gene uncertain. The CDR3 runs to 15 residues. The V and J ends lost 1 base and 9 bases respectively, with 13 bases between them. Germline CDR1 reads SGHTA; CDR2 reads FQGNSA. Here the CDR3 DNA reads TGTGCCAGCAGCTTAGAAACTGGGATCGGTTCACCCCTCCACTTT. Amino acids: CASSLETGIGSPLHF.

The V call is TRBV4-2, the J call TRBJ2-3; TRBD2 matches at 9 bases. V lost 0 bases, J lost 1 base, and 2 bases stayed unmatched. CDR1 is LGHNA and CDR2 is YNFKEQ in the germline V gene. The CDR3 has 16 residues. The CDR3 sequence: CASSQERGGGTDTQYF. The CDR3 bases are TGTGCCAGCAGCCAAGAGCGGGGGGGCGGCACAGATACGCAGTATTTT.

V usage is TRBV2 and J usage is TRBJ1-5; D may be TRBD1 (6 bases). The V and J ends lost 8 bases and 3 bases respectively, with 17 bases between them. This CDR3 is 15 amino acids long. Per germline, CDR1 SNHLY and CDR2 FYNNEI. The CDR3 DNA reads as TGTGCCAGCCGCGGGGCAGGGGAATACAATCAGCCCCAGCATTTT. Residues: CASRGAGEYNQPQHF.

This chain links TRBV7-9 with TRBJ2-2; TRBD2 matches at 7 bases. The trim removed 5 bases at V and 4 bases at J, leaving 10 bases unmatched. CDR3 length: 16 amino acids. CDR1 is SEHNR, CDR2 FQNEAQ, per germline (reference sequence). The CDR3 loop reads CASSPGLGLSTGELFF. CDR3 sequence (DNA): TGTGCCAGCAGCCCTGGACTAGGCTTGAGCACCGGGGAGCTGTTTTTT. The entire variable domain, with the rest obtained from reference TRBV7-9 and TRBJ2-2, is as follows: DTGVSQNPRHKITKRGQNVTFRCDPISEHNRLYWYRQTLGQGPEFLTYFQNEAQLEKSRLLSDRFSAERPKGSFSTLEIQRTEQGDSAMYLCASSPGLGLSTGELFFGEGSRLTVL.

The genes are TRBV13 and TRBJ1-1; D call uncertain. Germline lookup yields CDR1 PRHDT and CDR2 FYEKMQ (reference sequence). Trimming left V 4 bases short and J 0 bases short, with 12 bases between. The CDR3 sequence is 15 residues long. As DNA, the CDR3 is TGTGCCAGCAGCTCCCCTCGCGGTTTGAACACTGAAGCTTTCTTT. As protein: CASSSPRGLNTEAFF.

The V call is TRBV4-1, the J call TRBJ1-4, with TRBD1 matching over 7 bases. With 3 bases clipped from V and 0 bases from J, the junction kept 13 bases outside the gene matches. Germline CDR1 and CDR2: MGHRA and YSYEKL. This CDR3 is 19 amino acids long. CDR3 nucleotides: TGCGCCAGCAGCCACCGGACAGGAGGAATCCTGTCAACTAATGAAAAACTGTTTTTT. Translation: CASSHRTGGILSTNEKLFF.

The rearrangement joins TRBV6-5 to TRBJ1-1; the D is unclear. Trimming shortened V by 2 bases and J by 4 bases, and 11 bases separated the two germline ends. The CDR3 sequence is 14 residues long. In germline, CDR1 is MNHEY, CDR2 SVGAGI. The DNA for the CDR3 is TGTGCCAGCAGTTACACGTCGGGCGCCACTGAAGCTTTCTTT. This translates into CASSYTSGATEAFF.

The chain joins TRBV27 to TRBJ1-1, with D uncertain. The CDR3 is 17 residues long. The germline V and J ends were trimmed by 2 bases and 4 bases, with 20 bases remaining between them. Per germline, CDR1 MNHEY and CDR2 SMNVEV (reference sequence). The CDR3 sequence is CASSLRLAVPGGTEAFF. The DNA for the CDR3 is TGTGCCAGCAGTTTAAGGTTGGCAGTCCCCGGCGGCACTGAAGCTTTCTTT.

The chain links TRBV30 to TRBJ1-5; 9 bases line up with TRBD1. The CDR3 has 17 amino acids. V shed 2 bases and J 5 bases; nucleotides not matched to a gene: 13. Germline values: CDR1 GTSNPN, CDR2 SVGIG (reference sequence). CDR3 DNA sequence: TGTGCCTGGAGTTTCGGTGTAAACAGGGGGCCCTATCAGCCCCAGCATTTT. This translates into CAWSFGVNRGPYQPQHF.

V gene TRBV27 combines with J gene TRBJ2-7; 7 nucleotides align to TRBD2. Germline V lookup: CDR1 MNHEY, CDR2 SMNVEV (reference sequence). The CDR3 extends over 13 amino acids. With 3 bases clipped from V and 6 bases from J, the junction kept 5 bases outside the gene matches. CDR3 residues: CASSLKGGLEQYF. CDR3 DNA sequence: TGTGCCAGCAGTTTGAAGGGAGGGCTCGAGCAGTACTTC.

The chain couples TRBV5-1 to TRBJ2-7; D not certain. Germline V CDR1 and CDR2: SGHRS, YFSETQ. This CDR3 region has 15 residues. The ends were cut back, 4 bases at V and 3 bases at J, with 17 bases in the middle. CDR3 amino acids: CASSPPHSILYEQYF. CDR3 nucleotides: TGCGCCAGCAGCCCGCCCCATTCGATCCTCTACGAGCAGTACTTC. The full variable domain, in which reference TRBV5-1 and TRBJ2-7 provide the parts outside the CDR3, is KAGVTQTPRYLIKTRGQQVTLSCSPISGHRSVSWYQQTPGQGLQFLFEYFSETQRNKGNFPGRFSGRQFSNSRSEMNVSTLELGDSALYLCASSPPHSILYEQYFGPGTRLTVT.

This clone was seen a handful of times. This rearrangement joins TRBV4-3 to TRBJ1-5, with D hard to call. V dropped 1 base and J dropped 3 bases, with 16 bases sitting between them. The CDR3 covers 17 residues. The germline gives CDR1 LGHNA, CDR2 YSLEER. The CDR3 here is CASSQGWRTHVNQPQHF. CDR3 DNA sequence: TGCGCCAGCAGCCAAGGGTGGCGGACGCACGTCAATCAGCCCCAGCATTTT.

Note on this clone: Lacking the conserved final phenylalanine or tryptophan, this CDR3 likely reflects a read error. The limits of the CDR3 on the DNA are not certain, so only TCRdb's listed CDR3 is given. V and J are TRBV9 and TRBJ2-7; TRBD2 reflects the table's D call only, with no check against the DNA. The length of the CDR3 is 14 amino acids, counting both ends. Per the germline V gene, CDR1 is SGDLS and CDR2 is YYNGEE. The CDR3: CASSEPQSIRGGSK.

V usage is TRBV30 and J usage is TRBJ1-6, with 7 bases lining up with TRBD1. In germline, CDR1 is GTSNPN, CDR2 SVGIG (reference sequence). Losses at the gene ends were 5 bases for V and 0 bases for J; bases not matched to a gene: 4. This CDR3 region has 15 residues. CDR3 sequence: CAWGGQSSYNSPLHF. The CDR3 DNA follows: TGTGCCTGGGGGGGACAGAGCTCCTATAATTCACCCCTCCACTTT. The full variable domain, with the rest looked up from reference TRBV30 and TRBJ1-6, is SQTIHQWPATLVQPVGSPLSLECTVEGTSNPNLYWYRQAAGRGLQLLFYSVGIGQISSEVPQNLSASRPQDRQFILSSKKLLLSDSGFYLCAWGGQSSYNSPLHFGNGTRLTVT.

The chain links TRBV6-5 to TRBJ1-5; D gene ambiguous. The CDR3 length is 13 residues. Germline CDR1 reads MNHEY; CDR2 reads SVGAGI. The V end was cut by 6 bases, the J end by 6 bases, with 12 bases between. For the CDR3, the DNA is TGTGCCAGCAGACCGACCCCCATTCAGCCCCAGCATTTT. Amino acids: CASRPTPIQPQHF.

V gene TRBV7-8 combines with J gene TRBJ1-4; maybe TRBD1 (6 bases). The CDR3 loop spans 15 amino acids. Between the trimmed V and J ends, which lost 5 bases and 8 bases, there was a span of 18 bases. Looked up from germline, CDR1 is SGHVS and CDR2 is FQNEAQ. The CDR3 spells CASSLLRGREEKLFF. CDR3 DNA: TGTGCCAGCAGCCTCCTCAGGGGTCGGGAAGAAAAACTGTTTTTT.

The J gene is TRBJ1-2, the V gene TRBV2; 9 bases are a match to TRBD1. This CDR3 is built from 14 residues. Germline V CDR1 and CDR2: SNHLY, FYNNEI. With V trimmed by 6 bases and J by 6 bases, 8 bases remained unmatched. The CDR3 region has the DNA TGTGCCAGCAGGGCGACAGGGGGAAAAGATGGCTACACCTTC. Translating it yields CASRATGGKDGYTF.

V usage is TRBV6-5 and J usage is TRBJ1-1; unclear D gene. Trimming removed 4 bases from V and 0 bases from J, with 9 bases in between. The germline V gene has CDR1 MNHEY and CDR2 SVGAGI. The CDR3 totals 14 residues. For the CDR3, the DNA is TGTGCCAGCAGTTCCACTCCGGTGAACACTGAAGCTTTCTTT. Encoded protein: CASSSTPVNTEAFF.

The chain recombines TRBV2 with TRBJ2-7, with D tentatively TRBD1 (5 bases). The CDR3 length is 15 residues. V was trimmed by 7 bases and J by 4 bases, leaving 20 bases between them. The germline V gene has CDR1 SNHLY and CDR2 FYNNEI. CDR3 residues: CASMSRRTTSYEQYF. The CDR3 DNA follows: TGTGCCAGCATGAGTAGAAGGACAACCTCATACGAGCAGTACTTC.

The V and J genes are TRBV9 and TRBJ2-3; TRBD2 is a possible D gene (6 bases). The CDR3 length is 15 residues. V lost 1 base to trimming and J lost 0 bases, with 9 bases between them. CDR1 and CDR2 from the germline V gene are SGDLS and YYNGEE. The CDR3 DNA is TGTGCCAGCAGCGTACTGGGGACTAGCACAGATACGCAGTATTTT. It specifies CASSVLGTSTDTQYF. The complete variable domain, with remaining parts taken from reference TRBV9 and TRBJ2-3, reads DSGVTQTPKHLITATGQRVTLRCSPRSGDLSVYWYQQSLDQGLQFLIQYYNGEERAKGNILERFSAQQFPDLHSELNLSSLELGDSALYFCASSVLGTSTDTQYFGPGTRLTVL.

The chain couples TRBV4-3 to TRBJ1-5; D is ambiguous. The CDR3 has 14 amino acids. CDR1 is LGHNA and CDR2 is YSLEER in the germline V gene. Trimming removed 1 base from V and 0 bases from J, with 4 bases in between. CDR3 DNA sequence: TGCGCCAGCAGCCAAGTGACTAGCAATCAGCCCCAGCATTTT. Translation: CASSQVTSNQPQHF.